Each of the 29 T cell receptor beta chains below was sequenced from the same sample in a study of T cell responses to AZD1222 COVID-19 vaccine (dated by TCRdb to about 2021). What this sample's time point label stands for: about 28 days (+/-7) after the second vaccine dose. The protocol used for the library was the immunoSEQ multiplex PCR assay. TCRdb provides this immuneACCESS table in a form limited to in-frame rearrangements. Some clones are lacking; in checked studies, under half of them reflect an unresolved V gene, and why the rest are absent is not known. The sample table contains about 77,000 clones; only one count was recorded for roughly 90% of them. The ten most abundant clones make up approximately 4.5% of the sample. The source was peripheral blood, collected 28 days after the second AZD1222 dose. The source of these receptors is an adult who received the AZD1222 COVID-19 vaccine.

The chain uses TRBV7-3 and TRBJ2-7; TRBD2 is a possible D gene (5 bases). The CDR3 spans 15 residues. The V end lost 5 bases, the J end lost 2 bases, and 16 bases lay between the germline ends. The germline V gene has CDR1 SGHTA and CDR2 FQGTGA. The CDR3 here is CASSLQSSRAYEQYF. In DNA, the CDR3 is TGTGCCAGCAGCCTCCAATCTAGCAGAGCCTACGAGCAGTACTTC.

The V call is TRBV5-5, the J call TRBJ1-1; TRBD1 agrees at 8 bases. The CDR3 spans 12 residues. Germline V gene lookup returns CDR1 SGHKS and CDR2 YYEKEE (reference sequence). V lost 4 bases, J lost 7 bases, and 3 bases stayed unmatched. The DNA for the CDR3 is TGTGCCAGCAGCCAGACAGGGGTTGAAGCTTTCTTT. It translates to CASSQTGVEAFF.

This rearrangement joins TRBV7-2 to TRBJ2-3; D is possibly TRBD1 or TRBD2 (6 bases each). This CDR3 has 16 amino acids. V lost 1 base, J lost 1 base, and 12 bases lay in between. The germline gives CDR1 SGHTA, CDR2 FQGNSA. The CDR3 reads CASSLGGASGTDTQYF. CDR3 in DNA: TGTGCCAGCAGCTTAGGGGGGGCTAGCGGCACAGATACGCAGTATTTT.

CDR3 sequence reads: CAISVNYGYTF. The CDR3 bases are TGTGCCATCAGTGTAAACTATGGCTACACCTTC. The chain recombines TRBV10-3 with TRBJ1-2, with D hard to call. This CDR3 has 11 residues. Germline V CDR1 and CDR2: ENHRY, SYGVKD. Trimming cost V 4 bases and J 2 bases, with 2 bases left between them.

This chain uses TRBV18 with TRBJ2-1, with 11 bases fitting TRBD1. V dropped 4 bases and J dropped 9; count of bases not matched to a gene: 17. Germline V gene lookup returns CDR1 KGHSH and CDR2 LQKENI. This CDR3 has 18 residues. CDR3 sequence reads: CASSRNSAGTGGAGEQFF. The CDR3 nucleotides are TGTGCCAGCTCACGCAATTCCGCCGGGACAGGGGGGGCCGGTGAGCAGTTCTTC.

This rearrangement joins TRBV27 to TRBJ2-1, with 11 bases lining up with TRBD2. The V and J ends lost 3 bases and 10 bases, in that order; junction bases with no gene match: 8. This CDR3 has 15 residues. Per the germline V gene, CDR1 is MNHEY and CDR2 is SMNVEV (reference sequence). DNA of the CDR3: TGTGCCAGCAGTTTCACTAGCGGGAGTATTAGGGAGCAGTTCTTC. Translated: CASSFTSGSIREQFF.

The rearrangement uses TRBV19 and TRBJ1-5; TRBD1 is a possible D gene (6 bases). V was pared by 9 bases and J by 0 bases, with 18 bases between. This CDR3 has 16 residues. Germline CDR1 reads LNHDA; CDR2 reads SQIVND (reference sequence). The CDR3: CASLQGSAYSNQPQHF. The CDR3 nucleotides read TGTGCCAGCCTACAGGGATCTGCTTATAGCAATCAGCCCCAGCATTTT.

The gene calls are TRBV6-5 and TRBJ1-5, with 8 bases aligning to TRBD1. V shed 5 bases, J shed 9 bases, and the junction held 3 bases outside the gene matches. The CDR3 totals 12 residues. Germline V lookup: CDR1 MNHEY, CDR2 SVGAGI. The CDR3: CASSTQGGPQHF. CDR3 bases: TGTGCCAGCAGTACACAGGGGGGGCCCCAGCATTTT.

This sequence joins TRBV7-6 and TRBJ2-1, with TRBD2 identical over 10 bases. This CDR3 is built from 15 residues. The germline gives CDR1 SGHVS, CDR2 FNYEAQ. The ends lost 5 bases at V and 4 bases at J; junction bases unmatched: 5. The chain's CDR3 is CASSVGTSDYNEQFF. CDR3 nucleotides: TGTGCCAGCAGCGTCGGGACTAGCGATTACAATGAGCAGTTCTTC.

The CDR3 protein is CASSLAGVLSEQFF. The DNA of the CDR3 is TGTGCCAGCAGCTTAGCGGGAGTACTCTCTGAGCAGTTCTTC. The gene calls are TRBV7-2 and TRBJ2-1; the D gene is possibly TRBD2 (5 bases). From germline, CDR1 is SGHTA and CDR2 FQGNSA. V was shortened by 0 bases and J by 9 bases, with 12 bases between the two germline ends. The CDR3 is made up of 14 amino acids.

J is TRBJ2-7 and V is TRBV3-1 (or the pseudogene TRBV3-2); D not resolved. The CDR3 runs 13 residues. The V end was cut by 2 bases, the J end by 4 bases, with 9 bases between. Germline values: CDR1 LGHDT, CDR2 YNNKEL (reference sequence). This chain's CDR3 is CASSQTSGYEQYF. In DNA, the CDR3 is TGTGCCAGCAGCCAAACGTCCGGTTACGAGCAGTACTTC.

The chain uses TRBV10-3 and TRBJ2-7; 8 positions match TRBD1. The CDR3 length is 14 residues. V trimming: 2 bases; J trimming: 1 base; junction bases outside the gene matches: 1. Looked up from germline, CDR1 is ENHRY and CDR2 is SYGVKD. The CDR3 DNA follows: TGTGCCATCAGTGAGGACAGGGGTTCCTACGAGCAGTACTTC. Translation gives CAISEDRGSYEQYF.

This chain links TRBV7-8 with TRBJ2-4, with D possibly TRBD2 on 6 matching bases. Trimming shortened V by 2 bases and J by 9 bases, and 14 bases separated the two germline ends. The germline V gene has CDR1 SGHVS and CDR2 FQNEAQ. This CDR3 is built from 14 residues. The CDR3 protein is CASSLTRDWSIQYF. CDR3 nucleotide sequence: TGTGCCAGCAGCTTAACCAGGGACTGGAGCATTCAGTACTTC.

This clone showed up just once. The gene calls are TRBV3-1 (or the pseudogene TRBV3-2) and TRBJ2-5, with 9 bases aligning to TRBD2. V shed 4 bases and J 5 bases; nucleotides not matched to a gene: 11. Per germline, CDR1 LGHDT and CDR2 YNNKEL (reference sequence). CDR3 length: 16 residues. Written as DNA, the CDR3 is TGTGCCAGCAGCCCGATCGGCGGGAGGGCCGGGGAGACCCAGTACTTC. Residues: CASSPIGGRAGETQYF.

J is TRBJ1-3 and V is TRBV5-8; D possibly corresponds to TRBD1 (6 bases). Germline V lookup: CDR1 SGHTS, CDR2 YDEGEE. V lost 4 bases, J lost 4 bases, and 15 bases lay in between. The CDR3 is made up of 15 amino acids. The CDR3 spells CASSHPTGLGNTIYF. The DNA for the CDR3 is TGTGCCAGCAGCCACCCGACAGGTTTGGGAAACACCATATATTTT.

This clone was seen only a few times. This sequence joins TRBV10-3 and TRBJ1-2; D remains unclear. From germline, CDR1 is ENHRY and CDR2 SYGVKD. V gave up 4 bases and J gave up 2 bases, with 11 bases separating them. The CDR3 runs 14 residues. CDR3: CAISASTENYGYTF. Written as DNA, the CDR3 is TGTGCCATCAGTGCCTCGACCGAGAACTATGGCTACACCTTC.

This chain uses TRBV7-9 with TRBJ1-2; D is uncertain. This CDR3 comprises 14 residues. V lost 3 bases and J lost 0, with 8 bases in between. Germline CDR1 SEHNR, CDR2 FQNEAQ (reference sequence). The CDR3 spells CASSFKTTNYGYTF. The CDR3 DNA follows: TGTGCCAGCAGCTTTAAGACGACTAACTATGGCTACACCTTC.

This chain links TRBV7-6 with TRBJ1-1; maybe TRBD1 (5 bases). The CDR3 has 15 residues. V was shortened by 5 bases and J by 7 bases, with 20 bases between the two germline ends. Germline CDR1 reads SGHVS; CDR2 reads FNYEAQ. This CDR3 reads CASSPAGGRRDEAFF. CDR3 nucleotide sequence: TGTGCCAGCAGCCCCGCGGGGGGAAGAAGGGATGAAGCTTTCTTT.

The chain couples TRBV28 to TRBJ2-6; no reliable D call. Germline V gene data show CDR1 as MDHEN and CDR2 as SYDVKM. The CDR3 sequence is 14 residues long. V was shortened by 7 bases and J by 0 bases, with 7 bases between the two germline ends. In DNA form, the CDR3 reads TGTGCCAGCAATCAACGCTCTGGGGCCAACGTCCTGACTTTC. Amino acid sequence: CASNQRSGANVLTF.

This rearrangement joins TRBV5-4 to TRBJ1-4, with D hard to call. With 4 bases removed from V and 1 base from J, the gap between germline ends came to 14 bases. This CDR3 is built from 16 residues. Germline-derived CDR1 and CDR2 are SGHNT and YYREEE (reference sequence). The DNA of the CDR3 is TGTGCCAGCAGCCCGTGGACCGGGGTAACTAATGAAAAACTGTTTTTT. Translation: CASSPWTGVTNEKLFF.

This clone was seen only once. J is TRBJ2-6 and V is TRBV11-1; D remains unclear. V was clipped by 1 base and J by 0 bases, with 4 bases between them. Germline values: CDR1 SGHAT, CDR2 FQDESV (reference sequence). The CDR3 loop spans 15 amino acids. The CDR3 protein is CASSLVPSGANVLTF. CDR3 in DNA: TGTGCCAGCAGCTTAGTACCCTCTGGGGCCAACGTCCTGACTTTC.

This chain links TRBV18 with TRBJ1-5; tentatively, D is TRBD1 (5 bases). In germline, CDR1 is KGHSH, CDR2 LQKENI. The CDR3 sequence is 16 residues long. V lost 5 bases to trimming and J lost 2 bases, with 16 bases between them. CDR3 DNA: TGTGCCAGCTCATTAACCGGGACCGCCGGCAATCAGCCCCAGCATTTT. This encodes CASSLTGTAGNQPQHF.

The chain has TRBV6-5 and TRBJ1-6; D call uncertain. The CDR3 is made up of 15 amino acids. V dropped 6 bases and J dropped 5 bases, with 14 bases sitting between them. Germline V gives CDR1 MNHEY, CDR2 SVGAGI. Here the CDR3 reads CASRSSAPHNSPLHF. The CDR3 DNA reads as TGTGCCAGCAGGTCCTCCGCCCCACATAATTCACCCCTCCACTTT.

V usage is TRBV30 and J usage is TRBJ1-2; 7 positions agree with TRBD1. Germline V CDR1 and CDR2: GTSNPN, SVGIG (reference sequence). The CDR3 is made up of 15 amino acids. V shed 5 bases and J 7 bases; nucleotides not matched to a gene: 16. The CDR3, as DNA: TGTGCCTGGTACCGTGGGGAGGGGGCGCGATCTGGCTACACCTTC. Its protein is CAWYRGEGARSGYTF.

The V gene is TRBV5-1, the J gene TRBJ1-3, with D possibly TRBD1 on 5 matching bases. Trimming stripped 0 bases from V and 4 bases from J, with 8 bases between. The CDR3 spans 14 residues. Germline V gene data show CDR1 as SGHRS and CDR2 as YFSETQ. The CDR3 protein is CASSLVSGGNTIYF. The CDR3 nucleotides are TGCGCCAGCAGCTTGGTGTCAGGGGGAAACACCATATATTTT. The variable domain in full, with the rest retrieved from reference TRBV5-1 and TRBJ1-3, is KAGVTQTPRYLIKTRGQQVTLSCSPISGHRSVSWYQQTPGQGLQFLFEYFSETQRNKGNFPGRFSGRQFSNSRSEMNVSTLELGDSALYLCASSLVSGGNTIYFGEGSWLTVV.

The chain links TRBV12-3 or TRBV12-4 to TRBJ1-5; D possibly corresponds to TRBD1 (5 bases). Deletions cut 7 bases from V and 6 bases from J, with 13 bases between. CDR3 length: 13 amino acids. The CDR3 bases are TGTGCCAGCACTTGGGACGGTTTTCAGCCCCAGCATTTT. It codes for CASTWDGFQPQHF.

This sequence joins TRBV5-8 and TRBJ2-1, with D uncertain. CDR1 and CDR2 (germline): SGHTS, YDEGEE. V was clipped by 7 bases and J by 5 bases, with 16 bases between them. The CDR3 is 14 residues long. The CDR3 bases are TGTGCCAGCCGAGGATACCTTCAGAACAATGAGCAGTTCTTC. Encoded protein: CASRGYLQNNEQFF.

The chain combines TRBV15 with TRBJ2-7; D might be TRBD1 or TRBD2, each matching 5 bases. V dropped 3 bases and J dropped 5 bases, with 20 bases sitting between them. Germline loops: CDR1 LNHNV, CDR2 YYDKDF (reference sequence). The CDR3 loop spans 16 amino acids. The DNA for the CDR3 is TGTGCCACCAGCAGGGGACCAGCGGACCGTTCCAACGAGCAGTACTTC. Protein product: CATSRGPADRSNEQYF.

CDR3 DNA sequence: TGCGCCAGCAGCTTGCCCCGGACAGGGACGGCAGATACGCAGTATTTT. It translates to CASSLPRTGTADTQYF. The chain joins TRBV5-1 to TRBJ2-3; TRBD1 aligns across 8 bases. The CDR3 runs to 16 residues. CDR1 is SGHRS, CDR2 YFSETQ, per germline. The trim removed 1 base at V and 4 bases at J, leaving 8 bases unmatched. Filled out from reference TRBV5-1 and TRBJ2-3, the complete variable domain reads KAGVTQTPRYLIKTRGQQVTLSCSPISGHRSVSWYQQTPGQGLQFLFEYFSETQRNKGNFPGRFSGRQFSNSRSEMNVSTLELGDSALYLCASSLPRTGTADTQYFGPGTRLTVL.